A selection of T cell receptor beta chains follows, all from one sample in a study of shared clonotypes between healthy human individuals. TCRdb's table, derived via immunoSEQ multiplex PCR, lists solely in-frame clones and lacks some. The sample yields 550,000 to 650,000 clones, roughly 96% seen once. The sequenced sample was naive CD8+ T cells sorted from blood. These TCRs come from a woman in her 30s in good health. Each CDR3 is given with its conserved first and last residue. Each record gives: D gene, V gene, J gene, clone size, CDR3 protein, CDR3 DNA. A D gene is named only where the DNA matches it firmly. Only part of the rows carry a size: once, few, many, or a class if the clone is expanded.

d_call: .
v_call: TRBV4-1
j_call: TRBJ2-3
clone_size: once
cdr3_aa: CASSQIGGTDTQYF
cdr3_nt: TGCGCCAGCAGCCAAATCGGGGGCACAGATACGCAGTATTTT

d_call: .
v_call: TRBV9
j_call: TRBJ1-1
clone_size: .
cdr3_aa: CASSVQGYPNTEAFF
cdr3_nt: TGTGCCAGCAGCGTACAGGGATACCCGAACACTGAAGCTTTCTTT

d_call: .
v_call: TRBV4-1
j_call: TRBJ2-1
clone_size: .
cdr3_aa: CASSPRRVLSNEQFF
cdr3_nt: TGCGCCAGCAGCCCCCGAAGGGTATTATCCAATGAGCAGTTCTTC

d_call: TRBD1
v_call: TRBV9
j_call: TRBJ1-2
clone_size: .
cdr3_aa: CASSIRTGLPSYGYTF
cdr3_nt: TGTGCCAGCAGCATAAGGACAGGGTTGCCTTCCTATGGCTACACCTTC

d_call: .
v_call: TRBV5-4
j_call: TRBJ1-1
clone_size: .
cdr3_aa: CASSQLKGDTEAFF
cdr3_nt: TGTGCCAGCAGCCAATTAAAAGGGGACACTGAAGCTTTCTTT

d_call: .
v_call: TRBV9
j_call: TRBJ1-3
clone_size: .
cdr3_aa: CASSVERVSSGNTIYF
cdr3_nt: TGTGCCAGCAGCGTAGAGAGGGTCAGCTCTGGAAACACCATATATTTT

d_call: .
v_call: TRBV19
j_call: TRBJ2-7
clone_size: .
cdr3_aa: CASSIDTETTLYEQYF
cdr3_nt: TGTGCCAGTAGTATCGATACGGAGACTACCTTATACGAGCAGTACTTC

d_call: TRBD1
v_call: TRBV27
j_call: TRBJ2-7
clone_size: once
cdr3_aa: CASRDRGNYEQYF
cdr3_nt: TGTGCCAGCAGGGACAGGGGGAACTACGAGCAGTACTTC

d_call: TRBD1
v_call: TRBV4-1
j_call: TRBJ1-2
clone_size: .
cdr3_aa: CASSQDAIPGGTLYGYTF
cdr3_nt: TGCGCCAGCAGCCAAGATGCGATCCCAGGGGGTACCCTCTATGGCTACACCTTC

d_call: .
v_call: TRBV27
j_call: TRBJ1-2
clone_size: .
cdr3_aa: CASSLGLSGGTGYTF
cdr3_nt: TGTGCCAGCAGTTTGGGGCTTAGTGGGGGTACTGGCTACACCTTC

d_call: .
v_call: TRBV27
j_call: TRBJ2-7
clone_size: .
cdr3_aa: CASSSPTYEQYF
cdr3_nt: TGTGCCAGCAGTTCCCCAACCTACGAGCAGTACTTC

d_call: TRBD1
v_call: TRBV7-9
j_call: TRBJ1-5
clone_size: once
cdr3_aa: CASSFSGGGQPQHF
cdr3_nt: TGTGCCAGCAGCTTCTCAGGGGGGGGTCAGCCCCAGCATTTT

d_call: TRBD1
v_call: TRBV2
j_call: TRBJ2-1
clone_size: .
cdr3_aa: CASRDRGNEQFF
cdr3_nt: TGTGCCAGCAGGGACAGGGGCAATGAGCAGTTCTTC

d_call: .
v_call: TRBV7-9
j_call: TRBJ2-7
clone_size: .
cdr3_aa: CASSFWDSYEQYF
cdr3_nt: TGTGCCAGCAGCTTTTGGGACTCCTACGAGCAGTACTTC

d_call: .
v_call: TRBV28
j_call: TRBJ2-1
clone_size: .
cdr3_aa: CASSLIFDENEQFF
cdr3_nt: TGTGCCAGCAGTTTAATTTTCGATGAGAATGAGCAGTTCTTC

d_call: .
v_call: TRBV2
j_call: TRBJ1-1
clone_size: once
cdr3_aa: CASSEALPREAFF
cdr3_nt: TGTGCCAGCAGTGAAGCGCTTCCCCGAGAAGCTTTCTTT

d_call: TRBD1
v_call: TRBV30
j_call: TRBJ2-4
clone_size: few
cdr3_aa: CAWSTGTGENIQYF
cdr3_nt: TGTGCCTGGAGTACGGGGACAGGGGAGAACATTCAGTACTTC

d_call: TRBD1
v_call: TRBV7-8
j_call: TRBJ1-2
clone_size: few
cdr3_aa: CASSPRRTGRDYGYTF
cdr3_nt: TGTGCCAGCAGCCCCCGGCGGACAGGGAGAGACTATGGCTACACCTTC

d_call: .
v_call: TRBV5-6
j_call: TRBJ2-7
clone_size: .
cdr3_aa: CASSFGEAYEQYF
cdr3_nt: TGTGCCAGCAGCTTCGGGGAAGCCTACGAGCAGTACTTC

d_call: .
v_call: TRBV28
j_call: TRBJ2-5
clone_size: .
cdr3_aa: CASSFGFTTDQETQYF
cdr3_nt: TGTGCCAGCAGTTTCGGTTTTACGACAGACCAAGAGACCCAGTACTTC

d_call: .
v_call: TRBV27
j_call: TRBJ2-7
clone_size: .
cdr3_aa: CASSFDGDWSYEQYF
cdr3_nt: TGTGCCAGCAGTTTTGATGGGGATTGGTCCTACGAGCAGTACTTC

d_call: .
v_call: TRBV28
j_call: TRBJ2-5
clone_size: .
cdr3_aa: CASSLRMEASQETQYF
cdr3_nt: TGTGCCAGCAGTTTACGAATGGAGGCTTCCCAAGAGACCCAGTACTTC